The 17 T cell receptor beta chains below were found in one sample sequenced in a study of blood T cell repertoires in COVID-19. The protocol was immunoSEQ multiplex PCR, while the TCRdb copy is restricted to in-frame clones and leaves out a portion. The table lists under 250,000 clones, around 90% of them singletons, with 0.83% in the top ten. Material for sequencing was peripheral blood. The receptors were sampled from a man aged 30 to 39 with COVID-19, enrolled during active disease.

V is TRBV18 and J is TRBJ2-7; the match to TRBD2 covers 11 bases. This CDR3 has 16 amino acids. The germline V gene has CDR1 KGHSH and CDR2 LQKENI. The junction had 7 bases not matched to a gene; V was cut back by 6 bases and J by 0 bases. CDR3 in DNA: TGTGCCAGCTCCCCCCAACTAGCGGGGGACTCCTACGAGCAGTACTTC. Amino acid sequence: CASSPQLAGDSYEQYF.

The chain combines TRBV27 with TRBJ1-1; D ambiguous. Germline V gene lookup returns CDR1 MNHEY and CDR2 SMNVEV (reference sequence). Trimming pared 8 bases from V and 3 bases from J, leaving 13 bases between. The CDR3 extends over 13 amino acids. The CDR3 spells CASARRRDTEAFF. Here the CDR3 DNA reads TGTGCCAGCGCCAGACGGAGAGACACTGAAGCTTTCTTT.

The chain carries TRBV6-5 and TRBJ2-1; possible D gene TRBD2, 6 bases. This CDR3 region has 14 residues. Germline loops: CDR1 MNHEY, CDR2 SVGAGI. V shed 7 bases and J shed 0 bases, with 10 bases lying between them. This CDR3 is CASIWGDSYNEQFF. The DNA of the CDR3 is TGTGCCAGCATCTGGGGGGACTCCTACAATGAGCAGTTCTTC.

V and J are TRBV11-1 and TRBJ2-1; D perhaps matches TRBD2 (6 bases). V lost 2 bases to trimming and J lost 14 bases, with 19 bases between them. CDR3 length equals 14 residues. Germline CDR1 reads SGHAT; CDR2 reads FQDESV (reference sequence). The CDR3: CASSLRDFGQYKFF. DNA for the CDR3: TGTGCCAGCAGCTTAAGGGACTTCGGCCAGTACAAGTTCTTC.

This clone was detected only once. For the CDR3, the DNA is TGTGCCAGCAGTTTGTGGCAGGGTAATTCACCCCTCCACTTT. This gives the protein CASSLWQGNSPLHF. The rearrangement joins TRBV27 to TRBJ1-6; D possibly corresponds to TRBD1 (5 bases). This CDR3 comprises 14 residues. The V end lost 3 bases, the J end lost 6 bases, and 9 bases lay between the germline ends. The germline V gene encodes CDR1 MNHEY and CDR2 SMNVEV (reference sequence).

The chain employs TRBV5-5 and TRBJ1-1, with D possibly being TRBD1 (5 bases). The V and J ends lost 4 bases and 3 bases respectively, with 13 bases between them. CDR1 is SGHKS, CDR2 YYEKEE, per germline (reference sequence). The CDR3 runs to 14 residues. DNA for the CDR3: TGTGCCAGCAGCCCTCGGGGGTGGGACACTGAAGCTTTCTTT. Encoded protein: CASSPRGWDTEAFF.

This clone has just one count. The rearrangement links TRBV7-9 to TRBJ1-3; tentatively, D is TRBD1 (6 bases). V lost 1 base and J 0 bases, leaving 13 bases between the germline ends. CDR1 SEHNR and CDR2 FQNEAQ come from the germline V gene (reference sequence). The length of the CDR3 is 17 residues. The CDR3 DNA sequence: TGTGCCAGCAGCTTAGAATGGGGCAGGGGCTCTGGAAACACCATATATTTT. It codes for CASSLEWGRGSGNTIYF.

The chain combines TRBV6-5 with TRBJ1-6; D might be TRBD1 (5 bases). The CDR3 sequence is 12 residues long. Germline V gives CDR1 MNHEY, CDR2 SVGAGI. Trimming pared 10 bases from V and 9 bases from J, leaving 13 bases between. The CDR3 is CATRAILSPLHF. The CDR3 nucleotides read TGTGCCACCAGGGCAATTCTTTCACCCCTCCACTTT.

The chain uses TRBV11-2 and TRBJ2-3; 14 nucleotides align to TRBD2. In germline, CDR1 is SGHAT, CDR2 FQNNGV. Trimming cost V 5 bases and J 5 bases; bases outside gene matches: 9. The length of the CDR3 is 17 residues. CDR3 DNA sequence: TGTGCCAGCAGCCCCGGACTAGCGGGGGGATTAGGAGATACGCAGTATTTT. The encoded protein is CASSPGLAGGLGDTQYF.

The rearrangement uses TRBV6-5 and TRBJ2-6; 8 bases are shared with TRBD1. Germline V gives CDR1 MNHEY, CDR2 SVGAGI. The CDR3 is 15 residues long. The junction had 3 bases not matched to a gene; V was cut back by 8 bases and J by 0 bases. The CDR3: CASGQGISGANVLTF. CDR3 DNA sequence: TGTGCCAGCGGACAGGGAATCTCTGGGGCCAACGTCCTGACTTTC.

V gene TRBV10-1 combines with J gene TRBJ2-1; 11 nucleotides align to TRBD2. Trimming at V came to 5 bases and at J to 7 bases, leaving 1 base not matched to a gene. The germline V gene encodes CDR1 WNHNN and CDR2 SYGVQD (reference sequence). The CDR3 is 13 amino acids. CDR3 protein: CASSSSGGNEQFF. The DNA for the CDR3 is TGCGCCAGCAGTTCTAGCGGGGGGAATGAGCAGTTCTTC.

This chain connects TRBV7-9 to TRBJ2-7; D call uncertain. The CDR3 is made up of 13 amino acids. Germline CDR1 reads SEHNR; CDR2 reads FQNEAQ (reference sequence). Deletions cut 4 bases from V and 2 bases from J, with 9 bases between. CDR3 bases: TGTGCCAGCAGCTCCGGGTCCCCCTACGAGCAGTACTTC. As protein: CASSSGSPYEQYF.

The count of this clone is one. This chain joins TRBV9 and TRBJ2-1; D is perhaps TRBD2 (5 bases). Germline lookup yields CDR1 SGDLS and CDR2 YYNGEE. The CDR3 runs to 17 residues. V was trimmed by 1 base and J by 0 bases, leaving 14 bases between them. The CDR3 nucleotides read TGTGCCAGCAGCGTATCGACTACTTCGAGCTCCTACAATGAGCAGTTCTTC. Its translation: CASSVSTTSSSYNEQFF.

The rearrangement joins TRBV4-1 to TRBJ1-1, with TRBD1 as a possible D gene (6 bases). The CDR3 spans 14 residues. Deletions cut 4 bases from V and 5 bases from J, with 14 bases between. Germline CDR1 MGHRA, CDR2 YSYEKL. In nucleotides, the CDR3 is TGCGCCAGCAGCCTCCGACAGGCTAGGACTGAAGCTTTCTTT. Amino acids: CASSLRQARTEAFF.

This rearrangement joins TRBV4-1 to TRBJ1-2; 8 bases are a match to TRBD1. The CDR3 contains 15 residues. The germline V gene has CDR1 MGHRA and CDR2 YSYEKL. With 4 bases clipped from V and 8 bases from J, the junction kept 12 bases outside the gene matches. CDR3 sequence: CASSRLPTQGGGYTF. The CDR3 bases are TGCGCCAGCAGCCGACTACCAACACAGGGGGGCGGCTACACCTTC.

A single count supports this clone. The chain recombines TRBV7-9 with TRBJ1-2; D remains unclear. Per the germline V gene, CDR1 is SEHNR and CDR2 is FQNEAQ (reference sequence). V lost 0 bases and J 5 bases, leaving 19 bases between the germline ends. This CDR3 is built from 17 residues. Here the CDR3 reads CASSLAVGSPYHYGYTF. The CDR3 DNA is TGTGCCAGCAGCTTAGCGGTGGGCAGTCCCTACCATTATGGCTACACCTTC.

The chain has TRBV9 and TRBJ2-2, with 9 positions matching TRBD2. Germline CDR1 reads SGDLS; CDR2 reads YYNGEE. V was clipped by 6 bases and J by 1 base; unmatched bases: 7. CDR3 size: 16 residues. For the CDR3, the DNA is TGTGCCAGCAACCTAGCGGGGATAGAGAACACCGGGGAGCTGTTTTTT. The encoded protein is CASNLAGIENTGELFF.